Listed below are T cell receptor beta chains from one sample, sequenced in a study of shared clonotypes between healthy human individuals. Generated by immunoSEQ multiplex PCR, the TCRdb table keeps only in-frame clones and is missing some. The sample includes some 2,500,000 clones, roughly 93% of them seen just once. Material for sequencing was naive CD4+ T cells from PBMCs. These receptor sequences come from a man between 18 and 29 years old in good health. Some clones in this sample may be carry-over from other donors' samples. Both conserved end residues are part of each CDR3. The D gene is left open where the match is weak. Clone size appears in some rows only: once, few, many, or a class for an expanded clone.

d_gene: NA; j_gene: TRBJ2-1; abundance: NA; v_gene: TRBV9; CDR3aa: CASSGRTGAHNEQFF; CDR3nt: TGTGCCAGCAGCGGACGCACGGGAGCCCACAATGAGCAGTTCTTC
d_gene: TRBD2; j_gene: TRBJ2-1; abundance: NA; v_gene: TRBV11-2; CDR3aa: CASSLDPAGSRIQSYNEQFF; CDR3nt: TGTGCCAGCAGCTTAGACCCAGCGGGGAGTAGGATTCAGTCCTACAATGAGCAGTTCTTC
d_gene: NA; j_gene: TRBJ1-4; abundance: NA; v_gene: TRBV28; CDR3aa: CASGARSNEKLFF; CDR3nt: TGTGCCAGCGGGGCCCGGTCTAATGAAAAACTGTTTTTT
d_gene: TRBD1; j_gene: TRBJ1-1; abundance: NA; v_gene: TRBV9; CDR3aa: CASSVQGATEAFF; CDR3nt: TGTGCCAGCAGCGTCCAGGGGGCAACTGAAGCTTTCTTT
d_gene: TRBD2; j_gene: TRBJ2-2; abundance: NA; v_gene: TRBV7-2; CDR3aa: CASSLRTSGRTDGELFF; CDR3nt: TGTGCCAGCAGCTTGAGGACTAGCGGGAGGACCGACGGGGAGCTGTTTTTT
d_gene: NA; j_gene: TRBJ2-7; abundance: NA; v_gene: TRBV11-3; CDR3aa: CASSPSPTGFEQYF; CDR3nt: TGTGCCAGCAGCCCTAGTCCCACCGGGTTCGAGCAGTACTTC
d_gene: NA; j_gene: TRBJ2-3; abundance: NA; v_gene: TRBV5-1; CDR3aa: CASSLEASVPDTDTQYF; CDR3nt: TGCGCCAGCAGCTTGGAAGCGTCGGTCCCCGACACAGATACGCAGTATTTT
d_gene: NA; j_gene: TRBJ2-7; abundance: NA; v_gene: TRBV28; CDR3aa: CASRLGARRHLPTMQYF; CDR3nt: TGTGCCAGCAGACTCGGTGCCCGACGACACTTACCTACGATGCAGTACTTC
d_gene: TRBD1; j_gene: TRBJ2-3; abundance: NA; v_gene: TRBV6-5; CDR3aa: CASSYGVYRGTDTQYF; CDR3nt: TGTGCCAGCAGTTACGGGGTTTACAGGGGAACAGATACGCAGTATTTT
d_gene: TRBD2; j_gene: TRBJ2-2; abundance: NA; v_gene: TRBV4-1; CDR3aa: CASSHLLGREDTGELFF; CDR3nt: TGCGCCAGCAGCCACCTGTTAGGGCGGGAGGACACCGGGGAGCTGTTTTTT
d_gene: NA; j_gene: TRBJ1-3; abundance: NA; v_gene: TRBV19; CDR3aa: CASSIKGTGNTIYF; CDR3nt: TGTGCCAGTAGTATAAAGGGAACTGGAAACACCATATATTTT
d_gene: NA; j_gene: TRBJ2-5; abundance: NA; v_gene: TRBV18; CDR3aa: CASTTSYRETQYF; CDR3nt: TGTGCCAGCACCACAAGTTATAGGGAGACCCAGTACTTC
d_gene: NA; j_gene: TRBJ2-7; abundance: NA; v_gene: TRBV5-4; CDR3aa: CASSLGLGPQAYEQYF; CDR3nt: TGTGCCAGCAGCTTGGGTTTGGGGCCACAGGCCTACGAGCAGTACTTC
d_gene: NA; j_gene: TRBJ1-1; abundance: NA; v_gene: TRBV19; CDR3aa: CASSIRGVITEAFF; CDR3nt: TGTGCCAGTAGTATTAGAGGGGTGATCACTGAAGCTTTCTTT
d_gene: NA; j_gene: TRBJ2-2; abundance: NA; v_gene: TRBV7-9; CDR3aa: CASNKAGAGGELFF; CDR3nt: TGTGCCAGCAATAAGGCAGGGGCCGGCGGGGAGCTGTTTTTT
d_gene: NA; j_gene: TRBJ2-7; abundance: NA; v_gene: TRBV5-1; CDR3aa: CASSLITSTHEQYF; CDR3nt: TGCGCCAGCAGCCTAATCACCAGCACCCACGAGCAGTACTTC
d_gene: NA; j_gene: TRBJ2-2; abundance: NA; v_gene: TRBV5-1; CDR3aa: CASRLGSLSNTGELFF; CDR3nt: TGCGCCAGCAGATTGGGATCACTGTCGAACACCGGGGAGCTGTTTTTT
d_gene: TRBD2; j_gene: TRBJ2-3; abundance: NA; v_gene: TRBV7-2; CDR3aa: CASSLQLAGLGDTQYF; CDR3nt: TGTGCCAGCAGCTTACAACTAGCGGGACTGGGAGATACGCAGTATTTT
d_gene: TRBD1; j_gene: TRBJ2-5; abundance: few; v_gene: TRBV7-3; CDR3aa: CASSKQGARVETQYF; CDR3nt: TGTGCCAGCAGCAAACAGGGGGCGCGAGTAGAGACCCAGTACTTC
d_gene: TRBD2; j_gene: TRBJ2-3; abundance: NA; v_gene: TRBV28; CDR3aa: CASSILRLAGRYGTDTQYF; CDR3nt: TGTGCCAGCAGTATCCTTCGACTAGCGGGAAGGTACGGCACAGATACGCAGTATTTT
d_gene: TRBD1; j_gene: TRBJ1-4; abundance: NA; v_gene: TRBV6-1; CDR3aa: CASSEGGLAEKLFF; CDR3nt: TGTGCCAGCAGCGAAGGGGGCCTGGCTGAAAAACTGTTTTTT